The T cell receptor beta chain described here comes from a study of molecular identifiers for immune sequencing clone quantification (dated by TCRdb to the late 2010s). Background for the entire study: For a replicate experiment, RNA from around 20,000 or 100,000 naive CD8 T cells was divided into five aliquots, of which four were sequenced. CD8 T cells were used in a methods study to benchmark molecular-identifier clustering-based TCR repertoire sequencing (MIDCIRS) and TCR RNA copy counting. Study-wide conclusions, independent of this receptor: When barcode sub-clustering was left out, chimeric consensus sequences inflated TCR diversity, with chimeras reaching as high as 47%. Clones above 20 RNA copies held over 97% of molecules in CMV-specific effector cells but under 1% in naive cells. The naive libraries included spiked-in Jurkat TCR RNA (around 9 copies' worth), and this RNA is not part of the donor repertoire. A single cell's worth of spiked-in Jurkat TCR RNA was reported detectable even among approximately 930,000 naive CD8 T cells. Modeling indicated roughly 3.2 TCR RNA copies recovered per cell, compared with about 9.4 by digital PCR, which implies a capture efficiency of 25% to 35%. Highly expanded clone sizes could be underestimated if identical TCR molecules share a barcode.

Receptors were amplified or captured by PCR. Instrument on record: NextSeq 500. Bulk TCR libraries were generated as previously described, with the TCR primers listed in Table S5 used. The Qiagen AllPrep DNA/RNA kit was used to purify total RNA. Before analysis, reads from multiple sequencing runs of one library were combined. The paper's processing steps were these. Reads were retained only if their TCR constant sequence matched exactly, and those retained reads were trimmed to 150 nt and grouped according to their 12-nt molecular barcodes. Reads within each barcode group were sub-clustered using a 15% Levenshtein threshold, and quality-weighted consensus sequences were constructed for each RNA molecule. Non-functional sequences were filtered out, along with any lower-count sequence sitting one edit away from another sequence. Barcode sub-clusters with fewer than 20% of the maximum read count were removed, based on fitting two negative binomial distributions. TCRdb reprocessed the public reads (quality trimming at Q25 with fastp, clone calling with MiXCR) and kept in-frame beta chains. Each CDR3 protein gets just one entry, which takes the most common genes and DNA from the rows behind it. It is TCRdb's table, rather than the study itself, that gives the V and J calls and clone size. The table for this sample lists 97,000 or so distinct CDR3 sequences; 30% to 35% of them were counted only once. The ten largest clones represent about 9.1% of the sample.

This clonotype was observed at least ten times. Its specific antigen is unknown. No base quality information exists; no much larger clone differs at one position. Naive CD8 T cell libraries were made from 20,000 to 1,000,000 sorted cells using 10%, 30% or 50% of purified RNA. Naive CD8 T cells, defined as CD8+CD4-CCR7+CD45RA+, were FACS-sorted into RLT Plus buffer on a BD FACSAria II. Approximately eleven TCR copies' worth of Jurkat RNA were spiked into about 20,000-1,100,000 naive CD8 T cell samples to test detection sensitivity. Enrichment of CD8 T cells was performed with RosetteSep CD8+ T Cell Enrichment Cocktail and Ficoll-Paque, after which ACK red cell lysis was carried out. Per the germline V gene (reference sequence), DFQATT is the CDR1 and SNEGSKA is the CDR2. V sheds 7 bases and J sheds 0 bases, leaving 12 bases between their ends. Reading from cysteine to phenylalanine, the CDR3 counts 13 amino acids. Just the 39-base CDR3 DNA is kept, in frame starting at base 1.

The receptor comes from a human donor in good health. Some libraries in this study had Jurkat cell RNA spiked in. Here the chain combines TRBV20-1 and TRBJ2-5; the D segment cannot be called with confidence. Sequenced sample: naive CD8+ T cells from blood, with Jurkat cell RNA spiked in. The label giving this sample's cell subset or site can be read as: FACS-sorted CD8+CD4-CCR7+CD45RA+ naive T cells. The DNA is TGCAGTGGCCTCCCGCGCTACCAAGAGACCCAGTACTTC. It is translated as CSGLPRYQETQYF.